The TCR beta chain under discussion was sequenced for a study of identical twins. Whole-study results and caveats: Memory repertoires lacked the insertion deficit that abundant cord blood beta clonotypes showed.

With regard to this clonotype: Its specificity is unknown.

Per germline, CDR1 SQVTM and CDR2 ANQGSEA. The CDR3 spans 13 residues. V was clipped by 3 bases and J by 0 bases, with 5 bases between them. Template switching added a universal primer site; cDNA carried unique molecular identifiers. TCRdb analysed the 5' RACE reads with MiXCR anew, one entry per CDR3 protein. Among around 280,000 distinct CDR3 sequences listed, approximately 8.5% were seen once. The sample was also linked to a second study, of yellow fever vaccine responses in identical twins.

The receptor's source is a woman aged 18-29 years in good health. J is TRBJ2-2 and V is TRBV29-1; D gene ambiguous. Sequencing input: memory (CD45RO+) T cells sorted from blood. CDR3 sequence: CSVDAPNTGELFF. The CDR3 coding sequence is TGCAGCGTTGACGCGCCGAACACCGGGGAGCTGTTTTTT.